This entry is about one T cell receptor beta chain. Its antigen remains unidentified. The sample originates from a study of Graves' ophthalmopathy and Graves' hyperthyroidism. Study summary: Stable hyperthyroidism meant no ophthalmopathy within 18 months of follow-up.

Aged 18 to 65, hyperthyroidism patients had been newly diagnosed, with under 2 months' duration. Study-wide results and limits: Most clonotypes expanded in thyroid above 0.001 frequency were present in blood too.

The length of the CDR3 is 13 residues. V shed 7 bases and J 4 bases; nucleotides not matched to a gene: 6. Germline V gene lookup returns CDR1 SQVTM and CDR2 ANQGSEA. Investigators amplified TCR beta CDR3 regions from RNA transcripts. The authors performed first-round RT-PCR with HTBI primers and then a second-round multiplex PCR. TCRdb reanalysed the multiplex PCR reads using MiXCR and keeps one entry per CDR3 protein. The sample lists 1 million to 1.3 million distinct CDR3 sequences; about two fifths were seen once. The receptor's source is an adult man with Graves' hyperthyroidism. The sequenced sample consisted of peripheral blood or thyroid tissue (not recorded which). This chain connects TRBV29-1 to TRBJ2-2; 7 bases match TRBD2. In DNA, the CDR3 is TGCAGCGGTGCGCGCGGGAGCACCGGGGAGCTGTTTTTT. Protein product: CSGARGSTGELFF.